A single sample gave rise to the 29 T cell receptor beta chains below, sequenced in a study of patients and donors after allogeneic stem cell transplantation (dated by TCRdb to the early 2020s). Preparation of the library involved RT-PCR. Sequencing was performed on a NextSeq 550. TCRdb took the public reads, trimmed them with fastp at Q25, ran MiXCR for clone calling and kept in-frame beta chains. Rows are unified per CDR3 protein, each entry keeping the most common DNA and genes. For this sample the table gives approximately 200,000 distinct CDR3 sequences, of which about 40% were detected only once. Clones ranked in the top ten supply 33% of the sample. Sequencing was performed on blood, either unsorted or a sorted T cell fraction (not recorded which). The receptors come from a human donor who was either an allogeneic HSCT recipient or a stem cell or donor lymphocyte infusion donor (not recorded which). It is not recorded whose cells these are; they may come from a transplant donor.

The chain recombines TRBV12-3 or TRBV12-4 with TRBJ2-7, with TRBD1 matching over 9 bases. The CDR3 sequence is 16 residues long. The junction had 14 bases not matched to a gene; V was cut back by 7 bases and J by 4 bases. The CDR3 DNA reads TGTGCCAGCAACTACCTTGACGGGACAGGGAGGTACGAGCAGTACTTC. Translating gives CASNYLDGTGRYEQYF.

V is TRBV20-1 and J is TRBJ1-5, with 8 positions matching TRBD1. The V gene's germline CDR1 is DFQATT and CDR2 SNEGSKA (reference sequence). This CDR3 is built from 15 residues. V shed 6 bases, J shed 1 base, and the junction held 8 bases outside the gene matches. Written as DNA, the CDR3 is TGCAGTGCCCTTTTACAGGGGGGCAGCAATCAGCCCCAGCATTTT. This encodes CSALLQGGSNQPQHF.

This clonotype has a handful of counts. This chain connects TRBV3-1 to TRBJ1-3; tentative D call: TRBD1 (6 bases). Trimming left V 3 bases short and J 7 bases short, with 16 bases between. Germline V gives CDR1 LGHDT, CDR2 YNNKEL (reference sequence). The CDR3 runs to 15 residues. CDR3 sequence (DNA): TGTGCCAGCAGCCAGACAGGTCCCGCAACGAACACCATATATTTT. Its translation is CASSQTGPATNTIYF.

This clonotype came up a few times. The rearrangement links TRBV4-1 to TRBJ1-5, with D uncertain. Germline loops: CDR1 MGHRA, CDR2 YSYEKL. The V end was cut by 0 bases, the J end by 1 base, with 7 bases between. This CDR3 spans 15 amino acids. The CDR3 DNA follows: TGCGCCAGCAGCCAAGAGGCAGGCAGCAATCAGCCCCAGCATTTT. It translates to CASSQEAGSNQPQHF.

This chain uses TRBV27 with TRBJ2-3; 12 bases are a match to TRBD2. Trimming cost V 6 bases and J 1 base; bases outside gene matches: 14. The CDR3 has 19 residues. The germline V gene encodes CDR1 MNHEY and CDR2 SMNVEV (reference sequence). For the CDR3, the DNA is TGTGCCAGCAGCAAGTCCCGACTAGCGGGAGTTAGTGGCACAGATACGCAGTATTTT. This encodes CASSKSRLAGVSGTDTQYF.

This clonotype was recorded a few times. The chain is built from TRBV2 and TRBJ2-1; 7 nucleotides match TRBD2. The V and J ends lost 5 bases and 4 bases, in that order; junction bases with no gene match: 14. This CDR3 is built from 17 residues. Germline V lookup: CDR1 SNHLY, CDR2 FYNNEI. DNA for the CDR3: TGTGCCAGCAGTCCAACTCTAGCGGAGATTAGATACAATGAGCAGTTCTTC. It codes for CASSPTLAEIRYNEQFF.

This clonotype was counted a few times. The chain has TRBV7-9 and TRBJ1-2; 7 nucleotides align to TRBD1. Trimming took 4 bases from V and 0 from J; bases not matched to a gene: 8. The germline CDR1 and CDR2 sequences are SEHNR and FQNEAQ (reference sequence). The CDR3 has 16 amino acids. DNA of the CDR3: TGTGCCAGCAGCTCGATCGACAGGGCCACTAACTATGGCTACACCTTC. As protein: CASSSIDRATNYGYTF.

The chain uses TRBV5-6 and TRBJ1-1, with TRBD1 as a possible D gene (5 bases). Germline CDR1 is SGHDT and CDR2 is YYEEEE. Deletions cut 2 bases from V and 10 bases from J, with 18 bases between. CDR3 size: 14 residues. The CDR3 sequence is CASSFGTPPVGAFF. Written as DNA, the CDR3 is TGTGCCAGCAGCTTCGGGACCCCCCCGGTAGGAGCTTTCTTT.

This clonotype was recorded many times. One junction end does not reproduce the germline sequence, and a read error may be involved. The CDR3 coding sequence is TGCGCCAGCAGCCCGGGACAGCTGAACACTGAAGCTTTCTTT. Its translation is CASSPGQLNTEAFF. The chain recombines TRBV6-2 or TRBV6-3 with TRBJ1-1, with TRBD1 identical over 7 bases. The CDR3 runs 14 residues. CDR1 and CDR2 (germline): MNHEY, SVGEGT.

V gene TRBV7-2 combines with J gene TRBJ1-2, with D maybe TRBD1 (5 bases). CDR1 and CDR2 (germline): SGHTA, FQGNSA. V lost 5 bases and J lost 1, with 17 bases in between. This CDR3 comprises 16 residues. CDR3 bases: TGTGCCAGCAGCCCGCCTGGCAGGGATGTTAACTATGGCTACACCTTC. Translating it yields CASSPPGRDVNYGYTF.

This clonotype appeared a few times. V usage is TRBV5-1 and J usage is TRBJ2-2; D is perhaps TRBD2 (5 bases). Germline loops: CDR1 SGHRS, CDR2 YFSETQ. CDR3 length: 16 amino acids. V was pared by 6 bases and J by 1 base, with 16 bases between. The CDR3 nucleotides are TGCGCCAGCACGAGCCGGACTGGCATGAACACCGGGGAGCTGTTTTTT. It specifies CASTSRTGMNTGELFF.

The rearrangement links TRBV7-2 to TRBJ1-2; the match to TRBD1 covers 7 bases. Germline-derived CDR1 and CDR2 are SGHTA and FQGNSA. V lost 4 bases, J lost 8 bases, and 4 bases stayed unmatched. The CDR3 sequence is 12 residues long. The CDR3 loop reads CASSYDRDGYTF. The CDR3 DNA reads TGTGCCAGCAGCTACGACAGGGACGGCTACACCTTC.

This clonotype was counted a few times. This chain uses TRBV12-3 or TRBV12-4 with TRBJ1-1; a weak D match, TRBD1 (5 bases). Trimming took 5 bases from V and 3 from J, leaving 13 bases between them. There are 14 residues in the CDR3. The CDR3 nucleotides are TGTGCCAGCAGTATAGGGGATGGGGACACTGAAGCTTTCTTT. This sequence encodes CASSIGDGDTEAFF.

This rearrangement joins TRBV12-3 or TRBV12-4 to TRBJ2-1, with D hard to call. CDR3 length: 11 amino acids. V was pared by 4 bases and J by 13 bases, with 11 bases between. The CDR3 protein is CASSSTRVQFF. In DNA, the CDR3 is TGTGCCAGCAGTTCGACCCGGGTACAGTTCTTC.

The V gene is TRBV28, the J gene TRBJ2-7; possible D gene TRBD2, 6 bases. Germline V CDR1 and CDR2: MDHEN, SYDVKM. The V end lost 5 bases, the J end lost 9 bases, and 11 bases lay between the germline ends. The CDR3 is made up of 11 amino acids. The CDR3 loop is CASSTTGGQYF. The DNA of the CDR3 is TGTGCCAGCAGTACCACCGGGGGGCAGTACTTC.

This clonotype showed up many times. The CDR3 here is CSATGLAGGSYEQYF. The CDR3 bases are TGCAGTGCTACGGGACTAGCGGGAGGTAGCTACGAGCAGTACTTC. The genes are TRBV20-1 and TRBJ2-7, with 15 nucleotides matching TRBD2. This CDR3 spans 15 amino acids. V lost 4 bases, J lost 3 bases, and 4 bases stayed unmatched. The germline CDR1 and CDR2 sequences are DFQATT and SNEGSKA (reference sequence).

The rearrangement links TRBV21-1 to TRBJ1-6. TRBV21-1 is classified as a pseudogene. CDR3 length equals 15 residues. CDR3 loop: CASSKEVAANSPLHF. As DNA, the CDR3 is TGTGCCAGCAGCAAAGAGGTGGCAGCGAATTCACCCCTCCACTTT.

This chain connects TRBV7-2 to TRBJ2-1; no clear D. Germline V CDR1 and CDR2: SGHTA, FQGNSA. The length of the CDR3 is 15 residues. Trimming left V 2 bases short and J 0 bases short, with 8 bases between. CDR3 bases: TGTGCCAGCAGCTTAAATTGGGCCTCCTACAATGAGCAGTTCTTC. Translation gives CASSLNWASYNEQFF.

This clonotype showed up just a few times. The chain has TRBV27 and TRBJ1-2, with TRBD1 matching over 7 bases. The CDR3 runs to 15 residues. The germline gives CDR1 MNHEY, CDR2 SMNVEV (reference sequence). The J segment lost 3 bases and the V segment lost 6 bases, leaving 10 bases of the junction unmatched. CDR3 nucleotides: TGTGCCAGCAGGAGACAGGGCGCCCTGGACTATGGCTACACCTTC. This gives the protein CASRRQGALDYGYTF.

The chain has TRBV20-1 and TRBJ1-2; D is unresolved. Germline-derived CDR1 and CDR2 are DFQATT and SNEGSKA (reference sequence). The length of the CDR3 is 10 residues. Trimming removed 6 bases from V and 7 bases from J, with 9 bases in between. CDR3 bases: TGCAGTGCGCTGAGTGGTGGCTACACCTTC. Protein: CSALSGGYTF.

The table lists this clonotype with a few counts. The V and J genes are TRBV5-1 and TRBJ1-1, with TRBD1 matching over 8 bases. This CDR3 is 16 amino acids long. Germline V lookup: CDR1 SGHRS, CDR2 YFSETQ. V dropped 2 bases and J dropped 6; count of bases not matched to a gene: 12. DNA of the CDR3: TGCGCCAGCAGCTTTCCACCGAGGACGGGACAGGCTGAAGCTTTCTTT. Protein product: CASSFPPRTGQAEAFF.

CDR3 sequence (DNA): TGTGCCAGCAGCCCCGAATCCGGGACAGGGACGAATTCACCCCTCCACTTT. Translation gives CASSPESGTGTNSPLHF. The chain recombines TRBV4-2 with TRBJ1-6, with 9 bases that match TRBD1. V gave up 4 bases and J gave up 7 bases; unmatched junction bases: 11. Germline CDR1 LGHNA, CDR2 YNFKEQ. The CDR3 is 17 amino acids.

This clonotype was counted a few times. The chain links TRBV4-3 to TRBJ2-1, with D uncertain. The CDR3 has 12 residues. Trimming pared 0 bases from V and 10 bases from J, leaving 7 bases between. CDR1 is LGHNA, CDR2 YSLEER, per germline. CDR3 residues: CASSQDLREQFF. CDR3 DNA sequence: TGCGCCAGCAGCCAAGATCTGAGGGAGCAGTTCTTC.

This clonotype occurred a few times. The DNA for the CDR3 is TGTGCCAGCAGCTTAATAGGGGGGTTAGTCTCTCGCACTGAAGCTTTCTTT. Amino acids: CASSLIGGLVSRTEAFF. The gene calls are TRBV5-5 and TRBJ1-1; a possible D gene is TRBD1 (6 bases). Germline loops: CDR1 SGHKS, CDR2 YYEKEE (reference sequence). The CDR3 spans 17 residues. Trimming took 2 bases from V and 4 from J, leaving 21 bases between them.

This clonotype was seen only a few times. The chain joins TRBV7-9 to TRBJ1-4; D remains unclear. In germline, CDR1 is SEHNR, CDR2 FQNEAQ (reference sequence). The CDR3 runs 15 residues. Trimming removed 4 bases from V and 6 bases from J, with 15 bases in between. The chain's CDR3 is CASSSYPREDEKLFF. CDR3 DNA: TGTGCCAGCAGCTCCTACCCACGGGAGGATGAAAAACTGTTTTTT.

This chain connects TRBV19 to TRBJ1-1; tentative D call: TRBD1 (5 bases). The V end was cut by 3 bases, the J end by 11 bases, with 10 bases between. The CDR3 extends over 11 amino acids. CDR1 is LNHDA and CDR2 is SQIVND in the germline V gene (reference sequence). CDR3 sequence reads: CASSIGGEAFF. CDR3 DNA: TGTGCCAGTAGTATCGGAGGGGAGGCTTTCTTT.

A few counts support this clonotype. The genes are TRBV18 and TRBJ1-5, with D possibly being TRBD1 (5 bases). The CDR3 consists of 14 residues. V dropped 4 bases and J dropped 4 bases, with 11 bases sitting between them. The V gene's germline CDR1 is KGHSH and CDR2 LQKENI. The CDR3, as DNA: TGTGCCAGCTCACGAGACAGACTAAATCAGCCCCAGCATTTT. Amino acids: CASSRDRLNQPQHF.

This CDR3 is CASSASGPLYGYTF. The CDR3 coding sequence is TGTGCCAGCAGCGCCTCCGGGCCCCTATACGGCTACACCTTC. The V gene is TRBV9, the J gene TRBJ1-2; no clear D gene. Germline V gene lookup returns CDR1 SGDLS and CDR2 YYNGEE. The CDR3 totals 14 residues. V gave up 3 bases and J gave up 8 bases, with 17 bases separating them.

The chain recombines TRBV9 with TRBJ2-7, with TRBD2 matching over 13 bases. The V gene's germline CDR1 is SGDLS and CDR2 YYNGEE. This CDR3 spans 16 amino acids. The junction had 8 bases not matched to a gene; V was cut back by 3 bases and J by 5 bases. CDR3 bases: TGTGCCAGCAGCGCCTTCGTGGGGACTAGCGGGGACGAGCAGTACTTC. Encoded protein: CASSAFVGTSGDEQYF.